This TCR beta chain came from a study of lymphopenia after photon versus proton radiotherapy. General study findings and limits: Survival link was tested only in deceased patients; proton benefit remains a possibility.

Germline CDR1 is SNHLY and CDR2 is FYNNEI. The CDR3 is made up of 10 amino acids. V was cut by 4 bases and J by 13 bases, with 11 bases left in between. This clone was seen once. The antigen is undetermined. Profiled with immunoSEQ multiplex PCR; TCRdb holds only in-frame clones, not every one. The table lists about 34,000 clones, about 87% of them singletons. The sequencing used peripheral blood, collected from a patient treated with proton-based radiotherapy. The receptor's source is an older woman with pancreatic cancer. The chain employs TRBV2 and TRBJ2-7; maybe TRBD1 (6 bases). CDR3: CASSVDRSYF. In DNA, the CDR3 is TGTGCCAGCAGTGTCGACAGGAGCTACTTC.